This entry features one T cell receptor beta chain sequence. Its antigen is not known. This sample stems from a study of cytomegalovirus exposure and HLA in healthy donors. Notes on the study in general: It was reportedly the case that the classifier diagnosed cytomegalovirus status with high specificity and sensitivity. Information on immune exposure was restricted to one variable (CMV serostatus). Looking again later, the authors saw that most CMV-associated TCR beta chains seemed HLA-restricted.

Looked up from germline, CDR1 is SGHAT and CDR2 is FQNNGV. The CDR3 sequence is 13 residues long. Trimming took 0 bases from V and 6 from J, leaving 9 bases between them. Researchers ran the PCR with 60 Vbeta and 13 Jbeta primers. Produced via immunoSEQ multiplex PCR; TCRdb's table is partial and in-frame only. The data hold over 90,000 clones, with around 77% observed a single time. Sample: PBMCs. This clonotype was obtained from a woman aged 60-75 years in good health and CMV-seropositive. The chain uses TRBV11-2 and TRBJ2-7, with D maybe TRBD2 (6 bases). The CDR3 reads CASSLDLEGEQYF. The CDR3 region has the DNA TGTGCCAGCAGCTTAGATTTGGAGGGCGAGCAGTACTTC.